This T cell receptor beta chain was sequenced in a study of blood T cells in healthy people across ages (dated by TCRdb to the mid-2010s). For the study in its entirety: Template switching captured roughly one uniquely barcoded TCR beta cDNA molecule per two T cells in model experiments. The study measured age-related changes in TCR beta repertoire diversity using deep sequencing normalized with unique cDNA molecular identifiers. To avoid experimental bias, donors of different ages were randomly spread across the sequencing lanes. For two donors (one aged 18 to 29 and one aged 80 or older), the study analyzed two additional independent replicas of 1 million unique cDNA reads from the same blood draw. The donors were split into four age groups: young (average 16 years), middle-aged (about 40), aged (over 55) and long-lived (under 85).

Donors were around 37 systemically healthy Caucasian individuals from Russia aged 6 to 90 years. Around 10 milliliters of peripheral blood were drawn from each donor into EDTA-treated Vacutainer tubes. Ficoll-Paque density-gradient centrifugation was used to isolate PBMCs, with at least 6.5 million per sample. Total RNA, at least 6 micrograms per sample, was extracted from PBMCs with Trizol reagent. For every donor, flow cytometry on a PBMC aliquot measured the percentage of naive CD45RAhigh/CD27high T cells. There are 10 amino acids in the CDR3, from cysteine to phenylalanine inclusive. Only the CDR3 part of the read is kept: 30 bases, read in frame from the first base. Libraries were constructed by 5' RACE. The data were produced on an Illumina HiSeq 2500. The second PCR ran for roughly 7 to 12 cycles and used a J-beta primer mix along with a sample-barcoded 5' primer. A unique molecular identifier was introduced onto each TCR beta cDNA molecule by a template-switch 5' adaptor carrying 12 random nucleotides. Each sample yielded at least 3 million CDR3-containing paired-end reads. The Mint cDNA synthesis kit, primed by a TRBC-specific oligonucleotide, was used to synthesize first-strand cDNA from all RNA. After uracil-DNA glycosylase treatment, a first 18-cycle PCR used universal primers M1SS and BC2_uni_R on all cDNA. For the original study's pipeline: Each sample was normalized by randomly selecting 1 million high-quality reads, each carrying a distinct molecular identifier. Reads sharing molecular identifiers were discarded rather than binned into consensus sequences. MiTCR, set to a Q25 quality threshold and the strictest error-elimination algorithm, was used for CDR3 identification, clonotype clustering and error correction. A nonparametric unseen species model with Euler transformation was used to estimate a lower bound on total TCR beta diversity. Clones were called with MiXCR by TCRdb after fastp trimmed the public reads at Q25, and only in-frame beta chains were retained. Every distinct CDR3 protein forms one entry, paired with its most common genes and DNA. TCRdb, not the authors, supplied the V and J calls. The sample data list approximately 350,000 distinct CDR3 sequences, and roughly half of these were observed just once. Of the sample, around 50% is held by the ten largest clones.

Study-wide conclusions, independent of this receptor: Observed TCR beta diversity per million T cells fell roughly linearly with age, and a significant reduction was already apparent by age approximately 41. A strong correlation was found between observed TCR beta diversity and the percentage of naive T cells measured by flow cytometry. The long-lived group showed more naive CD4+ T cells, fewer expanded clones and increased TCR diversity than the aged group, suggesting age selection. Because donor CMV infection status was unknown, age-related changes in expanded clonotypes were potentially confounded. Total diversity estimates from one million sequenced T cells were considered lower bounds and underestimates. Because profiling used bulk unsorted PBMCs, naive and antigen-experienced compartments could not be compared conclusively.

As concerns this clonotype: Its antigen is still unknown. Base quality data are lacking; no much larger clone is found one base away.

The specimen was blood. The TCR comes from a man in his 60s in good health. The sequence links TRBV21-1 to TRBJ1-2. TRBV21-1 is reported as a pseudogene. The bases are TGTGCCAGCAACAGCTATGGCTACACCTTC. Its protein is CASNSYGYTF.